This is a list of T cell receptor beta chains from one sample in a study of OX40 agonist ivuxolimab in advanced cancers. TCRdb keeps only in-frame clones here, not all; method: immunoSEQ multiplex PCR. The sample has approximately 110,000 clones, around 90% seen once. Material: CD4+ or CD8+ T cells sorted from blood, obtained in a trial of the OX40 agonist ivuxolimab. The receptors were gathered from an adult with an advanced solid tumor such as melanoma, head and neck, liver or kidney cancer. The CDR3 runs from the conserved cysteine through the conserved F or W. D genes are given only for firm matches.

d_call,v_call,j_call,cdr3_aa,cdr3_nt
NA,TRBV7-3,TRBJ2-1,CASSLSISPENEQFF,TGTGCCAGCAGCTTAAGTATATCCCCGGAGAATGAGCAGTTCTTC
TRBD2,TRBV5-1,TRBJ2-5,CASSSGAGEGETQYF,TGCGCCAGCAGCTCTGGGGCGGGAGAGGGTGAGACCCAGTACTTC
TRBD1,TRBV28,TRBJ1-1,CASSSGTANTEAFF,TGTGCCAGCAGTTCCGGGACAGCCAACACTGAAGCTTTCTTT
TRBD1,TRBV7-3,TRBJ2-7,CASSATGTPFYEQYF,TGTGCCAGCAGCGCGACAGGGACCCCCTTCTACGAGCAGTACTTC
NA,TRBV2,TRBJ2-7,CASSEPGSLSYEQYF,TGTGCCAGCAGTGAGCCAGGGTCCTTGTCCTACGAGCAGTACTTC
NA,TRBV7-9,TRBJ1-2,CASSPGGLGYGYTF,TGTGCCAGCAGCCCCGGGGGGCTGGGCTATGGCTACACCTTC
TRBD1,TRBV28,TRBJ2-7,CASSPASTGVYEQYF,TGTGCCAGCAGCCCGGCCAGTACAGGGGTCTACGAGCAGTACTTC
NA,TRBV14,TRBJ2-7,CASSPREEYEQYF,TGTGCCAGCAGCCCTCGAGAGGAGTACGAGCAGTACTTC
TRBD2,TRBV7-2,TRBJ2-2,CASSSRAALAGVPGELFF,TGTGCCAGCAGCTCGAGGGCGGCACTAGCGGGAGTTCCCGGGGAGCTGTTTTTT
NA,TRBV11-2,TRBJ2-1,CASSLRRDPHGDEQFF,TGTGCCAGCAGCTTACGGCGGGACCCACACGGAGATGAGCAGTTCTTC
NA,TRBV27,TRBJ1-2,CASSLSGEDGYTF,TGTGCCAGCAGTTTATCAGGGGAGGATGGCTACACCTTC
NA,TRBV6-1,TRBJ2-2,CASSESLGLPTGELFF,TGTGCCAGCAGTGAATCCTTGGGCCTTCCCACCGGGGAGCTGTTTTTT
TRBD2,TRBV9,TRBJ2-7,CASSVLSGSAYEQYF,TGTGCCAGCAGCGTCCTTAGCGGGAGCGCTTACGAGCAGTACTTC
NA,TRBV10-3,TRBJ1-5,CAISERVGRNSNQPQHF,TGTGCCATCAGTGAGAGGGTGGGACGGAATAGCAATCAGCCCCAGCATTTT
TRBD2,TRBV27,TRBJ2-1,CASSRGLAGGLAEQFF,TGTGCCAGCAGCCGAGGACTAGCGGGAGGTTTGGCTGAGCAGTTCTTC
TRBD1,TRBV4-1,TRBJ2-1,CASSQADRDDNEQFF,TGCGCCAGCAGCCAAGCGGACAGGGATGACAATGAGCAGTTCTTC
NA,TRBV12-5,TRBJ1-5,CASGLVGYQPQHF,TGTGCTAGTGGTTTGGTCGGATATCAGCCCCAGCATTTT
NA,TRBV5-6,TRBJ1-2,CASSLIAGRWPGYTF,TGTGCCAGCAGCTTGATCGCTGGGAGATGGCCGGGCTACACCTTC